This paragraph reports one TCR beta chain. Its specific antigen is unknown. The input lacks base qualities; no much larger clone sits a single base away. The sample is drawn from a study of blood T cell repertoires in COVID-19 (TCRdb year 2020). About the investigation overall: Samples from collaborators originated in the United States, Italy and Spain and spanned both the acute and convalescent phases of COVID-19. The prospective study material was composed of cDNA or gDNA derived from T cells, B-cell-depleted T cells, or PBMCs. The dataset comprised deeply sampled blood TCRbeta repertoires from subjects exposed to, actively infected with, or recovered from COVID-19. The repertoires were made available in a free public database intended to serve as a resource for research on the immune response to SARS-CoV-2. The samples were drawn from the first 160 participants of the ongoing ImmuneRACE study and from 950 to 1,500 subjects provided by 6 global collaborators. Nearly every sample came with metadata listing a de-identified subject ID, COVID-19 status, age in years and sex. Where HLA class I and class II types were available, the types were taken from metadata supplied by the sample provider, not from assay-based typing.

CDR1 and CDR2, per the germline V gene (reference sequence), are SEHNR and FQNEAQ. Counted from cysteine to phenylalanine, this CDR3 has 15 amino acids. The retained sequence is limited to the CDR3, 45 bases, with the frame set at the first base. V has 5 bases trimmed and J has 0 bases trimmed; junction bases matching no gene number 6. Whole blood was collected in K2EDTA tubes by collaborating institutions according to the institutions' own protocols. Collaborator samples were shipped for TCRbeta analysis as frozen whole blood, isolated PBMCs, or DNA extracted from either sample type. TCRbeta CDR3 regions were amplified from genomic DNA using the immunoSEQ Assay, a bias-controlled multiplex PCR. Per the original workflow: Nucleated cell counts per sample were estimated from amplification of reference gene primers within the assay. To quantify the absolute abundance of each unique TCRbeta CDR3 rearrangement, sequence reads were collapsed and filtered. For each sample, productive Simpson clonality was calculated by taking the square root of Simpson's diversity index across productive rearrangements. TCRdb's version of the immuneACCESS table is confined to in-frame rearrangements and falls short of the full clone set. An unresolved V gene accounts for under half of the shortfall where checked; the remainder is of unknown origin. The V and J calls and clone size are taken from that table; D and trimming were inferred from the DNA. The sample table records about 93,000 clones; around nine tenths of these occur just once. Jointly, the top ten make up approximately 2.2% of the sample.

The research as a whole found: The amount of clinical and demographic metadata varied by source and participant and was provided uncurated.

The chain couples TRBV7-9 to TRBJ2-7, with TRBD2 matching 8 junction bases. Sequenced sample: peripheral blood. The sequence was obtained from a man aged 45-65 years with acute or convalescent COVID-19. Read as DNA, the sequence is TGTGCCAGCAGCCCTAGCGGGTCTTTCTCCTACGAGCAGTACTTC. Its protein is CASSPSGSFSYEQYF.